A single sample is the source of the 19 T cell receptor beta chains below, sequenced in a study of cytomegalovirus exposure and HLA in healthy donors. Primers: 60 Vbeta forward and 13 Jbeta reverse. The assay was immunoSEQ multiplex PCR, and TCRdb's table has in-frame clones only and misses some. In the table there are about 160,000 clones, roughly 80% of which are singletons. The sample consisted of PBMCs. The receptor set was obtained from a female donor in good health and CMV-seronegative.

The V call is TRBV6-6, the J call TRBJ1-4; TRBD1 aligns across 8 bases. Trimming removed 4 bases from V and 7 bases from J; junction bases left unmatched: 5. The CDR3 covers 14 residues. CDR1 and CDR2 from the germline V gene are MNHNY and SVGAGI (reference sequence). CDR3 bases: TGTGCCAGCAGTTCCGGACAGGGTAGTGAAAAACTGTTTTTT. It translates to CASSSGQGSEKLFF.

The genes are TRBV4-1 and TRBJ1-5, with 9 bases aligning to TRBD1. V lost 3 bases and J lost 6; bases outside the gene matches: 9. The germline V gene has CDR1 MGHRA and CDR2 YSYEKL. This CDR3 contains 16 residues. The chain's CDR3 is CASSQAKTGGGQPQHF. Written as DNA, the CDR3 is TGCGCCAGCAGCCAGGCAAAGACAGGGGGGGGTCAGCCCCAGCATTTT.

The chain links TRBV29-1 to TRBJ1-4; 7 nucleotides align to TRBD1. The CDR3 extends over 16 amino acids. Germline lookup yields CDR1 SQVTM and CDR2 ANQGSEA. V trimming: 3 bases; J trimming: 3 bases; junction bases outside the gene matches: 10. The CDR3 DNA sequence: TGCAGCGTTGAGTCGGCAGGGGGGTTGTCTAATGAAAAACTGTTTTTT. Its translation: CSVESAGGLSNEKLFF.

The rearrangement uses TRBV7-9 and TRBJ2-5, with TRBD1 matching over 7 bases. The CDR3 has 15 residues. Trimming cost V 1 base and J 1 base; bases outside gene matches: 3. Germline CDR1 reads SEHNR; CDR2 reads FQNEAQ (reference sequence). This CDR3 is CASSLEGQSQETQYF. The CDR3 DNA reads TGTGCCAGCAGCTTAGAGGGACAGTCCCAAGAGACCCAGTACTTC.

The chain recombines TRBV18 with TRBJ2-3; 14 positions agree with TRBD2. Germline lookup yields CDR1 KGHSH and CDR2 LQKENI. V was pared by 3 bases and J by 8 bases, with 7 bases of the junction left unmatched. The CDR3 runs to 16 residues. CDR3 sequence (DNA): TGTGCCAGCTCACCCGGACTAGCGGGAGGTGAGGGTACGCAGTATTTT. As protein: CASSPGLAGGEGTQYF.

CDR3 nucleotide sequence: TGTGCCAGCAGCTTATCCCGGAGGGCCAAGGTCAATGAGCAGTTCTTC. It translates to CASSLSRRAKVNEQFF. This chain uses TRBV13 with TRBJ2-1, with D possibly being TRBD2 (6 bases). The length of the CDR3 is 16 residues. Trimming took 2 bases from V and 6 from J, leaving 17 bases between them. Germline V gene data show CDR1 as PRHDT and CDR2 as FYEKMQ (reference sequence). The full variable domain, completed using reference TRBV13 and TRBJ2-1, is AAGVIQSPRHLIKEKRETATLKCYPIPRHDTVYWYQQGPGQDPQFLISFYEKMQSDKGSIPDRFSAQQFSDYHSELNMSSLELGDSALYFCASSLSRRAKVNEQFFGPGTRLTVL.

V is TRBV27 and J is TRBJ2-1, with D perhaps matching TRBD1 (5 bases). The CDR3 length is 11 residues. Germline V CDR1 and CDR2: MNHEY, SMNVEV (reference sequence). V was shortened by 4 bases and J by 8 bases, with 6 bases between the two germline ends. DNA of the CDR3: TGTGCCAGCAGTTGGGGCGATGAGCAGTTCTTC. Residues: CASSWGDEQFF.

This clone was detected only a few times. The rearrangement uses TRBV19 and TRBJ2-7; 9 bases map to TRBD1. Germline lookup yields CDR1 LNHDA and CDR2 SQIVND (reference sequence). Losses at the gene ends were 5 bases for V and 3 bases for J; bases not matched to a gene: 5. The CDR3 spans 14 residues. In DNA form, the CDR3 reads TGTGCCAGTAGTGTCCGGGACAGGGACTACGAGCAGTACTTC. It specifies CASSVRDRDYEQYF.

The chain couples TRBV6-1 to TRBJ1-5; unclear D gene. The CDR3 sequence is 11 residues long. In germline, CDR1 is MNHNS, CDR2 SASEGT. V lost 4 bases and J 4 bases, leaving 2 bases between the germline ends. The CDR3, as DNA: TGTGCCAGCAGTGCGAATCAGCCCCAGCATTTT. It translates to CASSANQPQHF.

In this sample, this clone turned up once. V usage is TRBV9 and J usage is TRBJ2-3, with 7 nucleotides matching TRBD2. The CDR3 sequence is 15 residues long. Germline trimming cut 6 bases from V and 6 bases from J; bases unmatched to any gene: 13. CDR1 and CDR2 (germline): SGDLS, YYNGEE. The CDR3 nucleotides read TGTGCCAGCACCCCAGCGGGGCGGGGTTCGGATACGCAGTATTTT. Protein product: CASTPAGRGSDTQYF.

For the CDR3, the DNA is TGTGCCAGCAGTTACACGGAGGCCTCTGAAGCTTTCTTT. Translating gives CASSYTEASEAFF. The genes are TRBV6-6 and TRBJ1-1; no clear D. Trimming removed 2 bases from V and 6 bases from J, with 10 bases in between. The germline V gene encodes CDR1 MNHNY and CDR2 SVGAGI (reference sequence). The CDR3 runs to 13 residues.

The CDR3: CASSLGDYLYNEQFF. The CDR3 DNA reads TGCGCCAGCAGCTTGGGGGACTACTTATACAATGAGCAGTTCTTC. This sequence joins TRBV5-1 and TRBJ2-1, with 7 bases lining up with TRBD2. V shed 0 bases, J shed 4 bases, and the junction held 4 bases outside the gene matches. This CDR3 is 15 amino acids long. The germline V gene encodes CDR1 SGHRS and CDR2 YFSETQ.

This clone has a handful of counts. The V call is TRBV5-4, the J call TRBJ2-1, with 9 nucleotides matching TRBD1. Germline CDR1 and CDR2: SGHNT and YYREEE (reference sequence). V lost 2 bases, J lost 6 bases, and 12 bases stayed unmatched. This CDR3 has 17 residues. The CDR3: CASSFGGQGRTGNEQFF. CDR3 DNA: TGTGCCAGCAGCTTTGGGGGACAGGGACGGACGGGCAATGAGCAGTTCTTC. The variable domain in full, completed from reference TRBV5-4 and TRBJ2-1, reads ETGVTQSPTHLIKTRGQQVTLRCSSQSGHNTVSWYQQALGQGPQFIFQYYREEENGRGNFPPRFSGLQFPNYSSELNVNALELDDSALYLCASSFGGQGRTGNEQFFGPGTRLTVL.

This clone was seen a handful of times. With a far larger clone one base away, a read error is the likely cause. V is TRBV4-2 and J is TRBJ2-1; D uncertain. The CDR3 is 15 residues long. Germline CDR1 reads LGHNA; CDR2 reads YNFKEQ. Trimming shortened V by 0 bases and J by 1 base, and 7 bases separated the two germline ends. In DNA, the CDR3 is TGTGCCAGCAGCCAAGACCAGGAATCCTACAATGAGCAGTTCTTC. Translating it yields CASSQDQESYNEQFF.

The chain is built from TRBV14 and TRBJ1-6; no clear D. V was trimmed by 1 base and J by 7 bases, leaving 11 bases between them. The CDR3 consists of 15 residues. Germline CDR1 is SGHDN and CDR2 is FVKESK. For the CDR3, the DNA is TGTGCCAGCAGCCAAGGTTCGGTCCGGAATTCACCCCTCCACTTT. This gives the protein CASSQGSVRNSPLHF.

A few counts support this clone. DNA of the CDR3: TGTGCCAGCAGCGTAGGGGGGGAAACTGAAGCTTTCTTT. It specifies CASSVGGETEAFF. The V gene is TRBV9, the J gene TRBJ1-1; D perhaps matches TRBD1 (5 bases). Trimming removed 0 bases from V and 5 bases from J, with 8 bases in between. Per germline, CDR1 SGDLS and CDR2 YYNGEE. The CDR3 length is 13 residues. The variable domain in full, with the rest retrieved from reference TRBV9 and TRBJ1-1, is DSGVTQTPKHLITATGQRVTLRCSPRSGDLSVYWYQQSLDQGLQFLIQYYNGEERAKGNILERFSAQQFPDLHSELNLSSLELGDSALYFCASSVGGETEAFFGQGTRLTVV.

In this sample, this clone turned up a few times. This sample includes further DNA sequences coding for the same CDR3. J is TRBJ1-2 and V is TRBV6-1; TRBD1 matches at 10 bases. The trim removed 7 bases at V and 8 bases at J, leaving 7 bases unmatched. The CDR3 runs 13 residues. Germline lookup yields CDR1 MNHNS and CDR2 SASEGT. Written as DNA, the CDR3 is TGTGCCAGCAATCCGGGACAGGGGAGCGGCTACACCTTC. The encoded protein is CASNPGQGSGYTF.

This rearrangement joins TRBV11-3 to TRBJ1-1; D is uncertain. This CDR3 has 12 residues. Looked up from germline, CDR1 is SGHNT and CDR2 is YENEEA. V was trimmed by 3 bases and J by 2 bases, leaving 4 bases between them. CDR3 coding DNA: TGTGCCAGCAGCTTCTCTAACACTGAAGCTTTCTTT. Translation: CASSFSNTEAFF. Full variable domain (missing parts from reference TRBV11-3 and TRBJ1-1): EAGVVQSPRYKIIEKKQPVAFWCNPISGHNTLYWYLQNLGQGPELLIRYENEEAVDDSQLPKDRFSAERLKGVDSTLKIQPAELGDSAVYLCASSFSNTEAFFGQGTRLTVV.

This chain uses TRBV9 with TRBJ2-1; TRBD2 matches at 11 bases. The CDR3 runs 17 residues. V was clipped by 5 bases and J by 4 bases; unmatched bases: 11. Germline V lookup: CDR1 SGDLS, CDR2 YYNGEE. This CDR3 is CASSDTEGLAVYNEQFF. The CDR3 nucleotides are TGTGCCAGCAGTGATACCGAGGGACTAGCGGTATACAATGAGCAGTTCTTC.